The rows below give T cell receptor beta chains drawn from one sample of a study of blood T cell repertoires in COVID-19. Sequencing used immunoSEQ multiplex PCR; TCRdb keeps in-frame clones, though not all of them. The table includes 100,000 to 150,000 clones, 80% to 90% detected once. Sequenced sample: PBMCs or T cells enriched from blood (not recorded which). These receptors came from a man aged 35 to 55 with acute COVID-19. CDR3s include the opening cysteine and the closing phenylalanine or tryptophan. The D gene is left open where the match is weak. Clone size, where shown, is once, few, many, or a class for clones that have expanded.

length: 14
D: TRBD1
V: TRBV5-6
J: TRBJ2-3
size: .
DNA: TGTGCCAGCAGCACCCGGCCTGCAGGGGGTACGCAGTATTTT
CDR3: CASSTRPAGGTQYF

length: 14
D: TRBD2
V: TRBV7-2
J: TRBJ2-7
size: .
DNA: TGTGCCAGCAGCTTAATGGGACTAGATGCCGAGCAGTACTTC
CDR3: CASSLMGLDAEQYF

length: 15
D: TRBD2
V: TRBV5-6
J: TRBJ2-3
size: .
DNA: TGTGCCAGCAGCTTGAACGGGGGGGTAGCAGATACGCAGTATTTT
CDR3: CASSLNGGVADTQYF

length: 18
D: .
V: TRBV9
J: TRBJ2-2
size: few
DNA: TGTGCCAGCAGCGTAAAGTTTTTGGGGACTCACAACACCGGGGAGCTGTTTTTT
CDR3: CASSVKFLGTHNTGELFF

length: 16
D: .
V: TRBV15
J: TRBJ1-6
size: .
DNA: TGTGCCACCAGCAGGGGGCAGGGATCAACGAATTCACCCCTCCACTTT
CDR3: CATSRGQGSTNSPLHF

length: 12
D: .
V: TRBV29-1
J: TRBJ1-1
size: .
DNA: TGCAGCGTTGGAGGACAGAACACTGAAGCTTTCTTT
CDR3: CSVGGQNTEAFF

length: 13
D: TRBD1
V: TRBV27
J: TRBJ2-7
size: .
DNA: TGTGCCAGCAGTCTCGGACAGGGAGACGAGCAGTACTTC
CDR3: CASSLGQGDEQYF

length: 14
D: .
V: TRBV5-6
J: TRBJ2-1
size: .
DNA: TGTGCCAGCAGCTTGTGGTCGGGGACTGGGGAGCAGTTCTTC
CDR3: CASSLWSGTGEQFF

length: 15
D: .
V: TRBV6-1
J: TRBJ1-2
size: .
DNA: TGTGCCAGCAGTGAAGCAGGGGGTGCTAACTATGGCTACACCTTC
CDR3: CASSEAGGANYGYTF

length: 13
D: .
V: TRBV24-1
J: TRBJ1-1
size: .
DNA: TGTGCCATTTATGACAGGCCTGCGGGTGAAGCTTTCTTT
CDR3: CAIYDRPAGEAFF

length: 15
D: .
V: TRBV27
J: TRBJ1-4
size: once
DNA: TGTGCCAGCAGTGCCGACATGGCAACTAATGAAAAACTGTTTTTT
CDR3: CASSADMATNEKLFF

length: 15
D: .
V: TRBV19
J: TRBJ1-3
size: few
DNA: TGTGCCAGTAGTCCTTATACAACAGCCGGAAACACCATATATTTT
CDR3: CASSPYTTAGNTIYF

length: 16
D: TRBD1
V: TRBV28
J: TRBJ2-4
size: .
DNA: TGTGCCAGCAAGACTGGGACAGGGAAAGCCAAAAACATTCAGTACTTC
CDR3: CASKTGTGKAKNIQYF

length: 18
D: TRBD1
V: TRBV7-9
J: TRBJ1-3
size: .
DNA: TGTGCCAGCAGCTTAGAGGCAGGGGGTGAAACTTCTGGAAACACCATATATTTT
CDR3: CASSLEAGGETSGNTIYF

length: 15
D: .
V: TRBV3-1/TRBV3-2
J: TRBJ1-1
size: few
DNA: TGTGCCAGCAGCCCCCGGGGAGGAGTGAACACTGAAGCTTTCTTT
CDR3: CASSPRGGVNTEAFF

length: 15
D: .
V: TRBV5-4
J: TRBJ1-2
size: .
DNA: TGTGCCAGCAGCCCGGACGGGGGAGGCGGCTATGGCTACACCTTC
CDR3: CASSPDGGGGYGYTF

length: 21
D: .
V: TRBV21-1
J: TRBJ2-7
size: .
DNA: TGTGCCAGCAGCAGTACCGTGTACTCGGGACTATCCGGGACAAGCTCCTACGAGCAGTACTTC
CDR3: CASSSTVYSGLSGTSSYEQYF

length: 14
D: .
V: TRBV9
J: TRBJ2-3
size: .
DNA: TGTGCCAGCAGCGTGGGACTGTACACAGATACGCAGTATTTT
CDR3: CASSVGLYTDTQYF

length: 15
D: TRBD1
V: TRBV6-5
J: TRBJ1-2
size: once
DNA: TGTGCCAGCAGTTACGCCGGACAGGCCAACTATGGCTACACCTTC
CDR3: CASSYAGQANYGYTF

length: 11
D: .
V: TRBV12-3/TRBV12-4
J: TRBJ1-1
size: .
DNA: TGTGCCAGCAGCCTTACTGGTGGAGCTTTCTTT
CDR3: CASSLTGGAFF

length: 13
D: TRBD1
V: TRBV2
J: TRBJ1-2
size: .
DNA: TGTGCCAGCAGTGACGACAGGGTAGGCGGCTACACCTTC
CDR3: CASSDDRVGGYTF

length: 11
D: .
V: TRBV12-5
J: TRBJ2-7
size: .
DNA: TGTGCTAGTGGGACAGGATACGAGCAGTACTTC
CDR3: CASGTGYEQYF

length: 14
D: TRBD1
V: TRBV3-1/TRBV3-2
J: TRBJ2-7
size: few
DNA: TGTGCCAGCAGTACCGGGACAGGGACCTACGAGCAGTACTTC
CDR3: CASSTGTGTYEQYF

length: 16
D: .
V: TRBV19
J: TRBJ1-5
size: .
DNA: TGTGCCAGTAGTATAGGCACAGTCGCTACAAACCAGCCCCAGCATTTT
CDR3: CASSIGTVATNQPQHF

length: 13
D: TRBD1
V: TRBV11-2
J: TRBJ2-1
size: .
DNA: TGTGCCAGCAGCTCGGACAGGGCCAATGAGCAGTTCTTC
CDR3: CASSSDRANEQFF